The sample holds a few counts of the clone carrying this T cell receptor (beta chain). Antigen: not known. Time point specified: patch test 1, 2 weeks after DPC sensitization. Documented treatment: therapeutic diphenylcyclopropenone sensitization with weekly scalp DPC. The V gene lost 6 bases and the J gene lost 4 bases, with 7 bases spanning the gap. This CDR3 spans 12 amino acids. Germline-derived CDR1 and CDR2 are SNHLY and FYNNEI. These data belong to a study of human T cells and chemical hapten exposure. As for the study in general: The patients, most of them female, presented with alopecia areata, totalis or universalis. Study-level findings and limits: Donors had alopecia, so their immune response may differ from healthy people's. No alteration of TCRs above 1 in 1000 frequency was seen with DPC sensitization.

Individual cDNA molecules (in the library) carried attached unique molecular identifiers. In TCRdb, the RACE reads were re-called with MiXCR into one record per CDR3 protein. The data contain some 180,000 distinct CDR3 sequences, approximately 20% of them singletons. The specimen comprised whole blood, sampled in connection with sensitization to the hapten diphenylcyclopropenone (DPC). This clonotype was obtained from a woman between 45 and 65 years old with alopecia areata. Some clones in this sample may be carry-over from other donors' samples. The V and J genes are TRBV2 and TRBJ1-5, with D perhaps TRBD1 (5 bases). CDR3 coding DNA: TGTGCCAGCAGGGGGACTAATCAGCCCCAGCATTTT. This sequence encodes CASRGTNQPQHF.